This TCR beta chain was profiled in a study of T cell responses to AZD1222 COVID-19 vaccine. The CDR3 consists of 13 residues. Trimming stripped 6 bases from V and 5 bases from J, with 13 bases between. Method: immunoSEQ multiplex PCR; TCRdb's copy keeps in-frame clones and lacks some. The repertoire has 90,000 to 120,000 clones, 86% of them found once; the top ten carry 3.3%. Sequenced material: peripheral blood, taken on day 0 of AZD1222 vaccination. The chain couples TRBV12-3 or TRBV12-4 to TRBJ1-2, with D maybe TRBD1 (5 bases). The receptor comes from an adult in good health. The CDR3 region is CASSPQDTYGYTF. CDR3 nucleotide sequence: TGTGCCAGCAGCCCACAGGATACTTATGGCTACACCTTC.